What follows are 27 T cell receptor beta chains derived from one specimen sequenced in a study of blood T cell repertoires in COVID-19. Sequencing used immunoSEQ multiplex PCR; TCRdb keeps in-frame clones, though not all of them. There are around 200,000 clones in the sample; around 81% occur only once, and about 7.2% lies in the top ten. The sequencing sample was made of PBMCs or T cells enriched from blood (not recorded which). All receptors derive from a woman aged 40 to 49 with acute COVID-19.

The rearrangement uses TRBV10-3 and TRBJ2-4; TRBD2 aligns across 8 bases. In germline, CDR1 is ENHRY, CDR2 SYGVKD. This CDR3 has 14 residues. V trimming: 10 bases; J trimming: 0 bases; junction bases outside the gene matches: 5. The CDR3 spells CATREGGAKNIQYF. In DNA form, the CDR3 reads TGTGCCACCCGGGAGGGGGGAGCCAAAAACATTCAGTACTTC.

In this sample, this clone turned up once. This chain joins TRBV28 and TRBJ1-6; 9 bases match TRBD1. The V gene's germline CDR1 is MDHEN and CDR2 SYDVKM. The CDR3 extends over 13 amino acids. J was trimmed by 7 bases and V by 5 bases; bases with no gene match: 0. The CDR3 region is CASSGQGNSPLHF. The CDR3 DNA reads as TGTGCCAGCAGTGGACAGGGGAATTCACCCCTCCACTTT.

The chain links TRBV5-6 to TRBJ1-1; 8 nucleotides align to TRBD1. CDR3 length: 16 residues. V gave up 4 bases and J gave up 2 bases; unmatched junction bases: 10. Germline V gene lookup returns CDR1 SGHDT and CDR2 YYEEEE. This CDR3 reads CASSLRTGRANTEAFF. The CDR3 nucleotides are TGTGCCAGCAGCCTCCGGACAGGGCGGGCCAACACTGAAGCTTTCTTT.

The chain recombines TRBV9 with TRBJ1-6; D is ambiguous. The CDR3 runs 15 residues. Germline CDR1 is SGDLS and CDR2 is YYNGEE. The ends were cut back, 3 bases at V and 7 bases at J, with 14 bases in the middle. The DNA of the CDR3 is TGTGCCAGCAGCGCTACGTCCACGGAGAATTCACCCCTCCACTTT. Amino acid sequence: CASSATSTENSPLHF.

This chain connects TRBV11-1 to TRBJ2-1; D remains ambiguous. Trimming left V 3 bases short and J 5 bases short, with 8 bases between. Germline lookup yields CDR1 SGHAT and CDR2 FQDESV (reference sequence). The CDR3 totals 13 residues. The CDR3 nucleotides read TGTGCCAGCAGCTTCGAACCTAACAATGAGCAGTTCTTC. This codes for CASSFEPNNEQFF.

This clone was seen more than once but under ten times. CDR3: CASSRPQGASSYNEQFF. CDR3 nucleotide sequence: TGTGCCAGCAGCCGACCCCAGGGCGCTAGCTCCTACAATGAGCAGTTCTTC. The chain carries TRBV4-2 and TRBJ2-1; a weak D match, TRBD1 (5 bases). The CDR3 extends over 17 amino acids. The germline V and J ends were trimmed by 4 bases and 0 bases, with 16 bases remaining between them. Germline loops: CDR1 LGHNA, CDR2 YNFKEQ.

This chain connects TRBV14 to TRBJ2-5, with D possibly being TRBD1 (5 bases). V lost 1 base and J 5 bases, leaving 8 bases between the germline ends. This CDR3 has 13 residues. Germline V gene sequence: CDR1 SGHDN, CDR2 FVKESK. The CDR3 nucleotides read TGTGCCAGCAGCCAAGGCAGGGCTGAGACCCAGTACTTC. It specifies CASSQGRAETQYF.

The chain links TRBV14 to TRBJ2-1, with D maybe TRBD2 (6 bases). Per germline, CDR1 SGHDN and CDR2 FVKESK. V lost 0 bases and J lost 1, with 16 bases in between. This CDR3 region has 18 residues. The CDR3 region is CASSQDRGRLDSYNEQFF. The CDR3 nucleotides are TGTGCCAGCAGCCAAGATAGGGGCAGACTAGATTCCTACAATGAGCAGTTCTTC.

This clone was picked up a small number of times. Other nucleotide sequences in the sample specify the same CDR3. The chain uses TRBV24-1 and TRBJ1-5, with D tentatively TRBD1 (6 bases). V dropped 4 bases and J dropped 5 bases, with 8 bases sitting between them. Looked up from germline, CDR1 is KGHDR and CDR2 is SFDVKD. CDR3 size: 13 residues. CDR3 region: CATSDRGDQPQHF. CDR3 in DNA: TGTGCCACCAGTGACAGGGGAGATCAGCCCCAGCATTTT.

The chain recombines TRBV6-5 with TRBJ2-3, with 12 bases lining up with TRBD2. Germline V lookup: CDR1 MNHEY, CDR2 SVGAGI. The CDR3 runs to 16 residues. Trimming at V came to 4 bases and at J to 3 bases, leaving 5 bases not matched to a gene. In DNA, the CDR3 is TGTGCCAGCAGTTCTGCTAGCGGGGGGGGAACAGATACGCAGTATTTT. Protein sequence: CASSSASGGGTDTQYF.

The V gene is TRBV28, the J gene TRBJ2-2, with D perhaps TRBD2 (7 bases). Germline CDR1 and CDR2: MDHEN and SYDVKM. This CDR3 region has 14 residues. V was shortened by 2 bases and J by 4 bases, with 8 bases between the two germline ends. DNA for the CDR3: TGTGCCAGCAGTTTAGCGGGGGCCACCGGGGAGCTGTTTTTT. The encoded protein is CASSLAGATGELFF.

The CDR3 region has the DNA TGCAGCGTTGCGAAGGAGGGCACAGATACGCAGTATTTT. As protein: CSVAKEGTDTQYF. V is TRBV29-1 and J is TRBJ2-3; possible D gene TRBD2, 5 bases. Trimming shortened V by 4 bases and J by 1 base, and 9 bases separated the two germline ends. Germline CDR1 and CDR2: SQVTM and ANQGSEA. This CDR3 spans 13 amino acids.

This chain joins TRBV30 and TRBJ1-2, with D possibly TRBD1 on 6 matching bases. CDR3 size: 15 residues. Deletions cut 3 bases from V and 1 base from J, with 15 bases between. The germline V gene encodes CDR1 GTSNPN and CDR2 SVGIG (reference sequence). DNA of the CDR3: TGTGCCTGGAGCCCCAGGGGAGCCCGTAACTATGGCTACACCTTC. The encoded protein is CAWSPRGARNYGYTF.

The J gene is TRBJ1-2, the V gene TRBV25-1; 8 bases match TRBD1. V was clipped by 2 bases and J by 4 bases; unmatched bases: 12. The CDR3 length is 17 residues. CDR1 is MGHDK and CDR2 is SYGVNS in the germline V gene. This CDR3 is CASSEETGAEKGYGYTF. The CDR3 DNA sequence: TGTGCCAGCAGTGAAGAGACAGGGGCCGAAAAGGGCTATGGCTACACCTTC.

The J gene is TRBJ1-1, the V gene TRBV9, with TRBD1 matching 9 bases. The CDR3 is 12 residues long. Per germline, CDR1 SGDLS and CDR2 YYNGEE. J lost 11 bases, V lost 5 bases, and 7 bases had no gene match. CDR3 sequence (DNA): TGTGCCAGCAGGGGATTAGGGACAGGGGCTTTCTTT. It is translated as CASRGLGTGAFF.

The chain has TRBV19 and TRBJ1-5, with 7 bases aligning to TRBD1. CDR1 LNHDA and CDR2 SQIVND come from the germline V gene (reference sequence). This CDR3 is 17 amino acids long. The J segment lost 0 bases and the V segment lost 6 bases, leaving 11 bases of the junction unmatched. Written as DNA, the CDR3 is TGTGCCAGTAGGCGGACGAGGGACAGTTATAGCAATCAGCCCCAGCATTTT. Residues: CASRRTRDSYSNQPQHF.

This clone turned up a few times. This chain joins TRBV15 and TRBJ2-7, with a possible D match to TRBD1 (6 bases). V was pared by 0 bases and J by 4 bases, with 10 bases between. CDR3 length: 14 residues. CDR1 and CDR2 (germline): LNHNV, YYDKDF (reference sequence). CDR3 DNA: TGTGCCACCAGCAGAGAACAGGGTGTGTACGAGCAGTACTTC. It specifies CATSREQGVYEQYF.

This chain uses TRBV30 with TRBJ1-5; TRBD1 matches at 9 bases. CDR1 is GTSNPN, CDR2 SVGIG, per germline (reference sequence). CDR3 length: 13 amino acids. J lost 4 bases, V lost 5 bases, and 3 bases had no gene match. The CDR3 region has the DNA TGTGCCTGGGCCGGGACAGGGAATCAGCCCCAGCATTTT. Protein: CAWAGTGNQPQHF.

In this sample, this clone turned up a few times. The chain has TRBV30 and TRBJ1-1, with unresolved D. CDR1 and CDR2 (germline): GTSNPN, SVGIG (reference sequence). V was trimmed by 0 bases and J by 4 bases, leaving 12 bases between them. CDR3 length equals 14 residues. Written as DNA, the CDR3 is TGTGCCTGGAGTGTAAAGTCGGGGTTCACTGAAGCTTTCTTT. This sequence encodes CAWSVKSGFTEAFF.

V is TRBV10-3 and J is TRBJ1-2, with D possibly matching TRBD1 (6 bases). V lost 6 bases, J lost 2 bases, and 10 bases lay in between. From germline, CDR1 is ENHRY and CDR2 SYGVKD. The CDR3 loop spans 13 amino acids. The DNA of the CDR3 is TGTGCCATCAGACGGGACACCAACTATGGCTACACCTTC. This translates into CAIRRDTNYGYTF.

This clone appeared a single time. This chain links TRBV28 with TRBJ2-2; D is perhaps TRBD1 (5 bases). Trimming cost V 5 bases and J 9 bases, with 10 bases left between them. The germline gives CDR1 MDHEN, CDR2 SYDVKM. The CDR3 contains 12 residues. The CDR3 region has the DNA TGTGCCAGCAGTCCCACAGGTCGGGAGCTGTTTTTT. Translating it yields CASSPTGRELFF.

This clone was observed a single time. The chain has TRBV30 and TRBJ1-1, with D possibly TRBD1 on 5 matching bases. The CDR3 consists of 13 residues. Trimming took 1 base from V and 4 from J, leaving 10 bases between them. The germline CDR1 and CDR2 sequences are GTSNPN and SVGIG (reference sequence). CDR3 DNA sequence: TGTGCCTGGAGTGGGTCAGGGTTCACTGAAGCTTTCTTT. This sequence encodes CAWSGSGFTEAFF. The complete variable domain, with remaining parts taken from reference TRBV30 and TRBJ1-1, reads SQTIHQWPATLVQPVGSPLSLECTVEGTSNPNLYWYRQAAGRGLQLLFYSVGIGQISSEVPQNLSASRPQDRQFILSSKKLLLSDSGFYLCAWSGSGFTEAFFGQGTRLTVV.

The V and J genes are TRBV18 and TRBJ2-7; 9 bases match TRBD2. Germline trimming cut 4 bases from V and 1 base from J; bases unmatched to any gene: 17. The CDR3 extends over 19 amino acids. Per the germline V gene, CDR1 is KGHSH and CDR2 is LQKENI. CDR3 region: CASSQKGQTDSGRSYEQYF. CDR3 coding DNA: TGTGCCAGCTCACAAAAGGGACAGACCGATAGCGGGAGATCCTACGAGCAGTACTTC.

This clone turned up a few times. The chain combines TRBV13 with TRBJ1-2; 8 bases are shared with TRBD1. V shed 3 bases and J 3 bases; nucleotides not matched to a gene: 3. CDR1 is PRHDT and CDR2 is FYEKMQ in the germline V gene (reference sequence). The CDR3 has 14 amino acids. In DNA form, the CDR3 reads TGTGCCAGCAGCTTCCGGGACAGGTACTATGGCTACACCTTC. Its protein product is CASSFRDRYYGYTF.

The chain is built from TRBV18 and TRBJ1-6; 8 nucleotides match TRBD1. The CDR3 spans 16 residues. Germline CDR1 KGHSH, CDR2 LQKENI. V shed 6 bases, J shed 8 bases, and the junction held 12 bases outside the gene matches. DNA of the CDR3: TGTGCCAGCTCCCCAACCGGACAGGGCGAAGATTCACCCCTCCACTTT. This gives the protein CASSPTGQGEDSPLHF.

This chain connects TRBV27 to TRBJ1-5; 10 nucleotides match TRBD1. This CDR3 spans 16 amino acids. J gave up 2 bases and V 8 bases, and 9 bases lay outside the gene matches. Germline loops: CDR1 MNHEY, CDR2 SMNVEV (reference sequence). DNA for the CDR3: TGTGCCAGCCGACGACAGGGGGCGCCCGGCAATCAGCCCCAGCATTTT. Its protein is CASRRQGAPGNQPQHF.

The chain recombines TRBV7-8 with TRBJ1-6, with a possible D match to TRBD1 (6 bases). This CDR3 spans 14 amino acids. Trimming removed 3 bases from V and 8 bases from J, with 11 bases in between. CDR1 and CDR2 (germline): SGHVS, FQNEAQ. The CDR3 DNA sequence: TGTGCCAGCAGCTTCTCCGGACAGCATTCACCCCTCCACTTT. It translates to CASSFSGQHSPLHF.